This T cell receptor beta chain is drawn from a study of T cells in Graves' hyperthyroidism and ophthalmopathy. About this clonotype itself: Its antigen is undetermined.

TCR beta CDR3 regions were amplified from RNA transcripts. The TCR CDR3 was amplified in a first-round RT-PCR using the HTBI primer set. TCRdb ran MiXCR on the multiplex PCR reads and lists one entry per CDR3 protein. The table includes about 46,000 distinct CDR3 sequences, about 52% detected once. Germline V CDR1 and CDR2: DFQATT, SNEGSKA (reference sequence). The junction had 9 bases not matched to a gene; V was cut back by 5 bases and J by 3 bases. The CDR3 loop spans 14 amino acids. General study findings and limits: The blood repertoire included most of the expanded thyroid clonotypes above 0.001.

Sequenced input: peripheral blood or thyroid tissue (not recorded which). This sequence originates from a woman in her forties or fifties with Graves' hyperthyroidism. The chain is built from TRBV20-1 and TRBJ2-7; the match to TRBD1 covers 8 bases. CDR3 protein: CSAGLRGPGYEQYF. The CDR3 DNA follows: TGCAGTGCTGGACTCAGGGGGCCTGGCTACGAGCAGTACTTC.